Listed below are T cell receptor beta chains from one sample, sequenced in a study of high-grade serous ovarian cancer treatment subgroups. Some clones are missing from TCRdb's copy, which holds only in-frame ones; the method was immunoSEQ multiplex PCR. The table includes around 37,000 clones, around 80% detected once. Material for sequencing was tumor tissue. The source of these receptors is a human donor with high-grade serous ovarian cancer. Each CDR3 is given with its conserved first and last residue. D genes are given only for firm matches. Clone sizes are given selectively: once, few, many, or a class where the clone is expanded.

j_call,clone_size,d_call,v_call,cdr3_aa,cdr3_nt
TRBJ2-3,.,.,TRBV28,CASTDTQYF,TGTGCCAGCACAGATACGCAGTATTTT
TRBJ1-1,few,.,TRBV9,CASSHTGTEAFF,TGTGCCAGCAGCCACACAGGGACTGAAGCTTTCTTT
TRBJ2-7,.,TRBD2,TRBV5-6,CASSLAGGGSYEQYF,TGTGCCAGCAGCTTGGCGGGAGGGGGATCCTACGAGCAGTACTTC
TRBJ1-1,.,TRBD1,TRBV7-2,CASSLAGQSFNTEAFF,TGTGCCAGCAGCTTAGCGGGACAGTCCTTTAACACTGAAGCTTTCTTT
TRBJ2-3,.,.,TRBV28,CATYSRYTQYF,TGTGCCACGTATTCGAGGTATACGCAGTATTTT
TRBJ2-5,.,TRBD2,TRBV5-1,CASKSATSGIETQYF,TGCGCCAGCAAGTCCGCGACTAGCGGGATTGAGACCCAGTACTTC
TRBJ2-1,.,TRBD2,TRBV11-2,CASSSTGRNEQFF,TGTGCCAGCAGCTCGACCGGGAGGAATGAGCAGTTCTTC
TRBJ1-1,.,.,TRBV18,CASSPEQMNTEAFF,TGTGCCAGCTCACCGGAACAGATGAACACTGAAGCTTTCTTT
TRBJ2-1,.,.,TRBV4-3,CASSQGTFNEQFF,TGCGCCAGCAGCCAAGGAACCTTCAATGAGCAGTTCTTC
TRBJ2-1,.,.,TRBV7-2,CASSLASRGGEQFF,TGTGCCAGCAGCTTAGCTAGCAGGGGAGGTGAGCAGTTCTTC
TRBJ2-7,.,.,TRBV5-4,CASSFRQDEDEQYF,TGTGCCAGCAGCTTTAGACAGGACGAAGACGAGCAGTACTTC
TRBJ2-7,.,.,TRBV15,CATSREGDSYEQYF,TGTGCCACCAGCAGAGAAGGGGACTCCTACGAGCAGTACTTC
TRBJ2-7,.,.,TRBV5-4,CASSLGQGTNEQYF,TGTGCCAGCAGCTTGGGGCAGGGCACGAACGAGCAGTACTTC
TRBJ2-7,.,TRBD2,TRBV28,CASSSRTSDPYEQYF,TGTGCCAGCAGTTCCCGGACTAGCGACCCCTACGAGCAGTACTTC
TRBJ1-3,.,.,TRBV5-6,CASSRRGSPSISGNTIYF,TGTGCCAGCAGCCGGAGAGGCAGTCCCAGTATCTCTGGAAACACCATATATTTT
TRBJ1-1,.,.,TRBV5-1,CASSLSGQLNTEAFF,TGCGCCAGCAGCTTGAGCGGACAGTTGAACACTGAAGCTTTCTTT
TRBJ2-1,.,TRBD2,TRBV4-2,CASSRTRGGVLIWNEQFF,TGTGCCAGCAGCCGTACTCGGGGAGGGGTGTTGATTTGGAATGAGCAGTTCTTC
TRBJ2-1,once,.,TRBV7-7,CASSSPSGEQFF,TGTGCCAGCAGCTCTCCTTCCGGGGAGCAGTTCTTC
TRBJ1-3,.,.,TRBV18,CASSPGRAGNTIYF,TGTGCCAGCTCACCCGGCAGGGCTGGAAACACCATATATTTT
TRBJ1-2,.,.,TRBV11-2,CASSPAGGYGYTF,TGTGCCAGCAGCCCCGCGGGGGGCTATGGCTACACCTTC
TRBJ2-6,once,.,TRBV6-4,CASSDKSSGANVLTF,TGTGCCAGCAGCGATAAGTCCTCTGGGGCCAACGTCCTGACTTTC
TRBJ1-2,.,.,TRBV7-2,CASSSQKLYTF,TGTGCCAGCAGCTCCCAGAAACTCTACACCTTC
TRBJ2-6,.,TRBD1,TRBV28,CASSPSGTGVSGANVLTF,TGTGCCAGCAGCCCGTCCGGGACAGGGGTTTCTGGGGCCAACGTCCTGACTTTC
TRBJ2-6,.,.,TRBV2,CASRESRAGANVLTF,TGTGCCAGCAGGGAATCCAGGGCTGGGGCCAACGTCCTGACTTTC